The 31 T cell receptor beta chains below come from one sample, sequenced in a study of OX40 agonist ivuxolimab in advanced cancers. Generated by immunoSEQ multiplex PCR, the TCRdb table keeps only in-frame clones and is missing some. The repertoire holds around 44,000 clones, with around 80% as singletons. The material sequenced was CD4+ or CD8+ T cells sorted from blood, taken in a trial of the OX40 agonist ivuxolimab. These receptor sequences come from an adult with an advanced solid tumor such as melanoma, head and neck, liver or kidney cancer.

The table lists this clone with a count of one. V and J are TRBV16 and TRBJ1-3; unclear D gene. Germline-derived CDR1 and CDR2 are KGHSY and FQNENV. V gave up 3 bases and J gave up 4 bases, with 19 bases separating them. The CDR3 covers 17 residues. The CDR3 is CASSQGPVGRGGNTIYF. DNA of the CDR3: TGTGCCAGCAGCCAGGGCCCCGTTGGCCGAGGAGGAAACACCATATATTTT.

The gene calls are TRBV5-4 and TRBJ1-3; TRBD1 might be the D (5 bases). The CDR3 is 17 residues long. V shed 4 bases and J shed 4 bases, with 21 bases lying between them. The germline gives CDR1 SGHNT, CDR2 YYREEE (reference sequence). CDR3 residues: CASSQSPRAGQGNTIYF. The CDR3 DNA sequence: TGTGCCAGCAGCCAAAGTCCCCGGGCAGGGCAAGGAAACACCATATATTTT.

This chain uses TRBV5-4 with TRBJ1-2, with D unclear. Trimming removed 3 bases at V and 4 bases at J, with 16 bases between. This CDR3 comprises 15 residues. Germline-derived CDR1 and CDR2 are SGHNT and YYREEE (reference sequence). In nucleotides, the CDR3 is TGTGCCAGCAGCTCCCCGGGCCAAAGACTCTATGGCTACACCTTC. It yields the protein CASSSPGQRLYGYTF. Based on the CDR3 plus reference TRBV5-4 and TRBJ1-2, the full variable domain is ETGVTQSPTHLIKTRGQQVTLRCSSQSGHNTVSWYQQALGQGPQFIFQYYREEENGRGNFPPRFSGLQFPNYSSELNVNALELDDSALYLCASSSPGQRLYGYTFGSGTRLTVV.

The chain uses TRBV7-9 and TRBJ2-5, with D maybe TRBD2 (6 bases). Germline CDR1 reads SEHNR; CDR2 reads FQNEAQ (reference sequence). V was shortened by 4 bases and J by 3 bases, with 15 bases between the two germline ends. The CDR3 runs 15 residues. The CDR3 sequence: CASSSLGSGKETQYF. The CDR3 nucleotides are TGTGCCAGCAGCTCCTTGGGTAGCGGAAAAGAGACCCAGTACTTC.

This clone was observed once. The chain combines TRBV7-9 with TRBJ2-1; D is perhaps TRBD1 (5 bases). The CDR3 has 11 amino acids. CDR1 and CDR2 (germline): SEHNR, FQNEAQ (reference sequence). The V and J ends lost 3 bases and 11 bases respectively, with 8 bases between them. The CDR3 reads CASSFDRKQFF. As DNA, the CDR3 is TGTGCCAGCAGCTTTGACAGAAAGCAGTTCTTC. Full variable domain (outside the CDR3, taken from reference TRBV7-9 and TRBJ2-1): DTGVSQNPRHKITKRGQNVTFRCDPISEHNRLYWYRQTLGQGPEFLTYFQNEAQLEKSRLLSDRFSAERPKGSFSTLEIQRTEQGDSAMYLCASSFDRKQFFGPGTRLTVL.

This clone was seen just once. This rearrangement joins TRBV18 to TRBJ1-3; no clear D gene. Germline-derived CDR1 and CDR2 are KGHSH and LQKENI. The CDR3 is 12 amino acids. V was pared by 5 bases and J by 11 bases, with 13 bases between. CDR3 amino acids: CASSEIDSSIYF. The CDR3 DNA is TGTGCCAGCTCAGAAATTGACTCCTCCATATATTTT. The variable domain in full, completed from reference TRBV18 and TRBJ1-3, reads NAGVMQNPRHLVRRRGQEARLRCSPMKGHSHVYWYRQLPEEGLKFMVYLQKENIIDESGMPKERFSAEFPKEGPSILRIQQVVRGDSAAYFCASSEIDSSIYFGEGSWLTVV.

The chain recombines TRBV29-1 with TRBJ2-4; D possibly uses TRBD1 or TRBD2 (5 bases each). CDR3 length equals 15 residues. V was clipped by 5 bases and J by 6 bases, with 20 bases between them. The V gene's germline CDR1 is SQVTM and CDR2 ANQGSEA. This CDR3 reads CSVLTRRDGPNIQYF. The DNA for the CDR3 is TGCAGCGTTCTAACCCGCCGGGACGGACCAAACATTCAGTACTTC.

The chain carries TRBV2 and TRBJ2-3, with 11 bases lining up with TRBD1. Germline trimming cut 5 bases from V and 1 base from J; bases unmatched to any gene: 5. Germline loops: CDR1 SNHLY, CDR2 FYNNEI. The CDR3 covers 16 residues. The CDR3 region has the DNA TGTGCCAGCAGTCCCCGGACAGGGGGCGGCACAGATACGCAGTATTTT. This codes for CASSPRTGGGTDTQYF.

The rearrangement joins TRBV6-1 to TRBJ2-1, with a tentative D call TRBD2 (5 bases). Trimming left V 2 bases short and J 7 bases short, with 9 bases between. The CDR3 spans 13 residues. Germline V gene data show CDR1 as MNHNS and CDR2 as SASEGT. The CDR3, as DNA: TGTGCCAGCAGTGAACGGGGTGAGAATGAGCAGTTCTTC. Its protein is CASSERGENEQFF.

The rearrangement links TRBV4-2 to TRBJ1-2; tentatively, D is TRBD1 (5 bases). Per germline, CDR1 LGHNA and CDR2 YNFKEQ. This CDR3 has 15 amino acids. V gave up 0 bases and J gave up 7 bases, with 15 bases separating them. Here the CDR3 DNA reads TGTGCCAGCAGCCAAGATCAGGGCAGGGTGGGTGGCTACACCTTC. Its protein is CASSQDQGRVGGYTF.

The CDR3: CASSRVHERGYGYTF. The CDR3 DNA is TGCGCCAGCAGCCGGGTCCACGAGCGAGGGTATGGCTACACCTTC. The chain has TRBV4-1 and TRBJ1-2; no definite D call. V lost 4 bases, J lost 5 bases, and 17 bases lay in between. Germline CDR1 MGHRA, CDR2 YSYEKL. The CDR3 has 15 residues.

The chain has TRBV27 and TRBJ1-1; TRBD1 is a possible D gene (6 bases). The V end lost 8 bases, the J end lost 2 bases, and 15 bases lay between the germline ends. There are 14 residues in the CDR3. From germline, CDR1 is MNHEY and CDR2 SMNVEV (reference sequence). CDR3 region: CASGADRYNTEAFF. CDR3 nucleotides: TGTGCCAGCGGAGCTGACAGGTACAACACTGAAGCTTTCTTT.

The V gene is TRBV6-1, the J gene TRBJ1-1; 8 positions match TRBD1. This CDR3 has 14 residues. Germline assignment: CDR1 MNHNS and CDR2 SASEGT. V dropped 4 bases and J dropped 3; count of bases not matched to a gene: 4. The CDR3 DNA reads as TGTGCCAGCAGTGGCACAGGGGGTGACACTGAAGCTTTCTTT. It yields the protein CASSGTGGDTEAFF.

The chain has TRBV30 and TRBJ2-7; D unresolved. CDR3 length equals 13 residues. Germline-derived CDR1 and CDR2 are GTSNPN and SVGIG (reference sequence). V shed 3 bases and J shed 5 bases, with 14 bases lying between them. In DNA, the CDR3 is TGTGCCTGGAGGGGCCCCAACATTAACGAGCAGTACTTC. Its protein product is CAWRGPNINEQYF.

The chain is built from TRBV10-2 and TRBJ1-2; 8 bases are shared with TRBD1. This CDR3 has 14 amino acids. J lost 7 bases, V lost 4 bases, and 8 bases had no gene match. Germline CDR1 is WSHSY and CDR2 is SAAADI. The CDR3 nucleotides read TGCGCCAGCAGTGTGGGAACAGGGGGAGCTGGCTACACCTTC. It is translated as CASSVGTGGAGYTF.

The V call is TRBV19, the J call TRBJ2-2; D not resolved. CDR1 and CDR2 from the germline V gene are LNHDA and SQIVND (reference sequence). This CDR3 contains 15 residues. The V and J ends lost 4 bases and 1 base respectively, with 10 bases between them. The CDR3 DNA follows: TGTGCCAGTAGTACCCCCGGCCTGAACACCGGGGAGCTGTTTTTT. This gives the protein CASSTPGLNTGELFF.

The rearrangement joins TRBV20-1 to TRBJ2-7; D gene uncertain. The ends were cut back, 7 bases at V and 4 bases at J, with 8 bases in the middle. CDR1 DFQATT and CDR2 SNEGSKA come from the germline V gene (reference sequence). The CDR3 extends over 10 amino acids. Written as DNA, the CDR3 is TGCAGTGTTGGAAGGTACGAGCAGTACTTC. Translation gives CSVGRYEQYF.

The chain couples TRBV18 to TRBJ1-5, with D unclear. Germline V CDR1 and CDR2: KGHSH, LQKENI. Trimming removed 0 bases from V and 5 bases from J, with 11 bases in between. CDR3 length: 15 residues. CDR3 residues: CASSPPGGVDQPQHF. The DNA for the CDR3 is TGTGCCAGCTCACCACCTGGTGGCGTGGATCAGCCCCAGCATTTT.

This clone was detected only a few times. The gene calls are TRBV29-1 and TRBJ1-1, with 8 positions matching TRBD1. With 3 bases clipped from V and 9 bases from J, the junction kept 0 bases outside the gene matches. Germline V gene data show CDR1 as SQVTM and CDR2 as ANQGSEA. CDR3 size: 10 residues. The CDR3 reads CSVDRGQAFF. In nucleotides, the CDR3 is TGCAGCGTTGACAGGGGGCAAGCTTTCTTT.

This clone turned up a few times. The chain has TRBV5-1 and TRBJ2-7; tentative D call: TRBD2 (6 bases). This CDR3 contains 16 residues. Germline V gene sequence: CDR1 SGHRS, CDR2 YFSETQ. Trimming left V 0 bases short and J 0 bases short, with 13 bases between. Written as DNA, the CDR3 is TGCGCCAGCAGCTTGGTCTCAGGAGGGAGCTCCTACGAGCAGTACTTC. It specifies CASSLVSGGSSYEQYF.

This chain joins TRBV29-1 and TRBJ2-7, with TRBD1 identical over 8 bases. There are 15 residues in the CDR3. The J segment lost 3 bases and the V segment lost 0 bases, leaving 7 bases of the junction unmatched. Germline-derived CDR1 and CDR2 are SQVTM and ANQGSEA. Written as DNA, the CDR3 is TGCAGCGTTGAAGATACGACAGGGGAAGTCTACGAGCAGTACTTC. The encoded protein is CSVEDTTGEVYEQYF.

This clone was picked up a small number of times. The CDR3 nucleotides read TGTGCCAGCAGTGATGGGGACCTCAAACTGTTTTTT. It specifies CASSDGDLKLFF. The V and J genes are TRBV25-1 and TRBJ1-4; maybe TRBD1 (5 bases). Germline CDR1 MGHDK, CDR2 SYGVNS. The CDR3 is made up of 12 amino acids. V was pared by 3 bases and J by 11 bases, with 10 bases between.

V gene TRBV2 combines with J gene TRBJ2-2; D gene unclear. This CDR3 contains 13 residues. Germline values: CDR1 SNHLY, CDR2 FYNNEI. V shed 5 bases and J shed 8 bases, with 12 bases lying between them. The CDR3 region has the DNA TGTGCCAGCAGTAATCGAATCCGGGGGGAGCTGTTTTTT. It translates to CASSNRIRGELFF.

V gene TRBV28 combines with J gene TRBJ2-7; the D gene is possibly TRBD2 (5 bases). Germline-derived CDR1 and CDR2 are MDHEN and SYDVKM. This CDR3 is built from 12 residues. V dropped 6 bases and J dropped 5 bases, with 11 bases sitting between them. This CDR3 reads CASSLVRDEQYF. CDR3 nucleotides: TGTGCCAGCAGCCTCGTGAGGGACGAGCAGTACTTC. The full variable domain, rest sourced from reference TRBV28 and TRBJ2-7, is DVKVTQSSRYLVKRTGEKVFLECVQDMDHENMFWYRQDPGLGLRLIYFSYDVKMKEKGDIPEGYSVSREKKERFSLILESASTNQTSMYLCASSLVRDEQYFGPGTRLTVT.

The chain couples TRBV29-1 to TRBJ2-2, with a possible D match to TRBD1 (6 bases). V lost 6 bases and J lost 2, with 13 bases in between. CDR1 is SQVTM and CDR2 is ANQGSEA in the germline V gene. The CDR3 covers 14 residues. CDR3 DNA: TGCAGCGTAAAGGACAGATCAAACACCGGGGAGCTGTTTTTT. Its translation is CSVKDRSNTGELFF.

The chain links TRBV9 to TRBJ2-6; D unclear. Trimming removed 4 bases at V and 0 bases at J, with 5 bases between. CDR1 and CDR2 (germline): SGDLS, YYNGEE. This CDR3 is built from 14 residues. The CDR3 DNA reads as TGTGCCAGCAGCTTCAGCTCTGGGGCCAACGTCCTGACTTTC. Translated, it gives CASSFSSGANVLTF. Full variable domain (outside the CDR3, taken from reference TRBV9 and TRBJ2-6): DSGVTQTPKHLITATGQRVTLRCSPRSGDLSVYWYQQSLDQGLQFLIQYYNGEERAKGNILERFSAQQFPDLHSELNLSSLELGDSALYFCASSFSSGANVLTFGAGSRLTVL.

V and J are TRBV9 and TRBJ1-2, with unresolved D. Deletions cut 0 bases from V and 5 bases from J, with 8 bases between. Germline assignment: CDR1 SGDLS and CDR2 YYNGEE. The CDR3 length is 13 residues. This CDR3 reads CASSVEVGYGYTF. The CDR3 DNA reads TGTGCCAGCAGCGTAGAGGTAGGGTATGGCTACACCTTC.

This clone was recorded a few times. The rearrangement uses TRBV7-9 and TRBJ2-1, with D possibly matching TRBD2 (5 bases). The CDR3 covers 11 residues. V was shortened by 3 bases and J by 10 bases, with 7 bases between the two germline ends. Germline lookup yields CDR1 SEHNR and CDR2 FQNEAQ (reference sequence). The CDR3 here is CASSLGGEQFF. The DNA of the CDR3 is TGTGCCAGCAGCTTGGGCGGGGAGCAGTTCTTC.

This clone was counted a few times. V and J are TRBV19 and TRBJ2-7; perhaps TRBD2 as D (6 bases). Germline-derived CDR1 and CDR2 are LNHDA and SQIVND (reference sequence). The CDR3 length is 18 residues. The V and J ends lost 5 bases and 0 bases respectively, with 23 bases between them. The CDR3 loop is CASSPTGARDRSSYEQYF. In DNA form, the CDR3 reads TGTGCCAGTAGTCCCACGGGAGCACGGGACCGTTCCTCCTACGAGCAGTACTTC.

J is TRBJ2-5 and V is TRBV28; TRBD2 agrees at 7 bases. Germline V gives CDR1 MDHEN, CDR2 SYDVKM. CDR3 length equals 15 residues. J was trimmed by 5 bases and V by 2 bases; bases with no gene match: 8. CDR3 DNA: TGTGCCAGCAGTTTAGGACTAGTGGGAATCGAGACCCAGTACTTC. Translated, it gives CASSLGLVGIETQYF.

This clone has more than one count but fewer than ten. The chain joins TRBV7-8 to TRBJ2-5; D not resolved. Deletions cut 5 bases from V and 5 bases from J, with 15 bases between. Germline V lookup: CDR1 SGHVS, CDR2 FQNEAQ. The CDR3 length is 14 residues. CDR3 loop: CASSLVGRWETQYF. CDR3 DNA sequence: TGTGCCAGCAGCCTCGTGGGTCGGTGGGAGACCCAGTACTTC.